The 29 T cell receptor beta chains given below trace back to one sample, sequenced in a study of cytomegalovirus exposure and HLA in healthy donors. PCR amplification relied on 60 Vbeta primers (plus 13 Jbeta primers). Assay: immunoSEQ multiplex PCR; the TCRdb copy retains only in-frame clones and omits some. The repertoire consists of approximately 100,000 clones, with approximately 81% occurring once and the leading ten covering approximately 14%. The sequencing input was PBMCs. These receptors were collected from a male donor in good health and CMV-seropositive.

This clone has more than one count but fewer than ten. The chain links TRBV10-3 to TRBJ1-2; a weak D match, TRBD1 (6 bases). The germline gives CDR1 ENHRY, CDR2 SYGVKD. V was trimmed by 7 bases and J by 1 base, leaving 10 bases between them. The CDR3 sequence is 13 residues long. In DNA, the CDR3 is TGTGCCATCAAGGACAGCCTTAACTATGGCTACACCTTC. Translated, it gives CAIKDSLNYGYTF.

The chain has TRBV4-2 and TRBJ2-1, with D possibly matching TRBD2 (7 bases). This CDR3 has 16 amino acids. V was trimmed by 0 bases and J by 4 bases, leaving 13 bases between them. Germline loops: CDR1 LGHNA, CDR2 YNFKEQ. The CDR3 loop is CASSQDPAGAYNEQFF. In nucleotides, the CDR3 is TGTGCCAGCAGCCAAGATCCGGCGGGGGCTTACAATGAGCAGTTCTTC.

The chain links TRBV19 to TRBJ1-2; D gene uncertain. V was shortened by 5 bases and J by 4 bases, with 8 bases between the two germline ends. Per the germline V gene, CDR1 is LNHDA and CDR2 is SQIVND (reference sequence). The CDR3 has 12 residues. CDR3 bases: TGTGCCAGTAGTTTCACAGTCTATGGCTACACCTTC. Amino acids: CASSFTVYGYTF.

This clone has only one observation. This rearrangement joins TRBV7-8 to TRBJ2-4; no clear D gene. Looked up from germline, CDR1 is SGHVS and CDR2 is FQNEAQ. V lost 5 bases to trimming and J lost 6 bases, with 5 bases between them. The CDR3 spans 11 residues. CDR3 DNA sequence: TGTGCCAGCAGCGCCGGAAACATTCAGTACTTC. Translation: CASSAGNIQYF. The full variable domain, rest sourced from reference TRBV7-8 and TRBJ2-4, is GAGVSQSPRYKVAKRGQDVALRCDPISGHVSLFWYQQALGQGPEFLTYFQNEAQLDKSGLPSDRFFAERPEGSVSTLKIQRTQQEDSAVYLCASSAGNIQYFGAGTRLSVL.

This chain uses TRBV30 with TRBJ2-5; maybe TRBD1 (7 bases). The CDR3 length is 21 residues. In germline, CDR1 is GTSNPN, CDR2 SVGIG (reference sequence). V was cut by 2 bases and J by 1 base, with 32 bases left in between. CDR3: CAWSWGRQGFGVGGRQETQYF. CDR3 nucleotides: TGTGCCTGGAGTTGGGGGAGACAGGGTTTTGGTGTCGGGGGTCGCCAAGAGACCCAGTACTTC.

V gene TRBV30 combines with J gene TRBJ1-1, with a possible D match to TRBD1 (5 bases). Germline loops: CDR1 GTSNPN, CDR2 SVGIG (reference sequence). Trimming took 0 bases from V and 3 from J, leaving 11 bases between them. The CDR3 contains 14 residues. The CDR3 spells CAWSVHQGYTEAFF. DNA of the CDR3: TGTGCCTGGAGTGTACATCAGGGCTACACTGAAGCTTTCTTT.

This clone was detected only once. This chain connects TRBV2 to TRBJ2-2, with D possibly being TRBD2 (6 bases). The germline gives CDR1 SNHLY, CDR2 FYNNEI. The CDR3 spans 14 residues. The V end lost 7 bases, the J end lost 1 base, and 10 bases lay between the germline ends. CDR3 DNA sequence: TGTGCCAGCACCGCGGGGAGGAACACCGGGGAGCTGTTTTTT. It specifies CASTAGRNTGELFF.

The gene calls are TRBV2 and TRBJ2-5; 7 nucleotides line up with TRBD2. The CDR3 runs to 12 residues. Germline CDR1 SNHLY, CDR2 FYNNEI. The trim removed 11 bases at V and 5 bases at J, leaving 8 bases unmatched. CDR3 region: CAPGRRGETQYF. In DNA form, the CDR3 reads TGTGCCCCGGGCCGGCGGGGGGAGACCCAGTACTTC.

The chain uses TRBV28 and TRBJ2-7, with a tentative D call TRBD2 (6 bases). The CDR3 extends over 15 amino acids. The V end was cut by 4 bases, the J end by 4 bases, with 17 bases between. The germline V gene has CDR1 MDHEN and CDR2 SYDVKM. CDR3 in DNA: TGTGCCAGCAGTTCCCCGGTACCCGCGGGGTACGAGCAGTACTTC. Residues: CASSSPVPAGYEQYF.

This clone showed up just once. This chain connects TRBV7-2 to TRBJ1-6; 7 positions agree with TRBD1. Looked up from germline, CDR1 is SGHTA and CDR2 is FQGNSA. The CDR3 is made up of 15 amino acids. J gave up 7 bases and V 2 bases, and 5 bases lay outside the gene matches. This chain's CDR3 is CASSLSQGKNSPLHF. The CDR3 nucleotides read TGTGCCAGCAGCTTATCACAGGGGAAGAATTCACCCCTCCACTTT.

Only a few counts were recorded for this clone. J is TRBJ2-7 and V is TRBV6-5; weak D call: TRBD1 (5 bases). V lost 2 bases and J lost 6, with 14 bases in between. CDR1 and CDR2 (germline): MNHEY, SVGAGI. The CDR3 runs 14 residues. CDR3 loop: CASSYGATPPEQYF. The CDR3 nucleotides read TGTGCCAGCAGTTACGGGGCGACACCCCCCGAGCAGTACTTC.

This chain uses TRBV28 with TRBJ1-5; D may be TRBD1 (6 bases). This CDR3 is built from 14 residues. The germline V gene encodes CDR1 MDHEN and CDR2 SYDVKM. V lost 5 bases, J lost 7 bases, and 15 bases lay in between. CDR3 in amino acids: CASSLPGDVQPQHF. The CDR3 bases are TGTGCCAGCAGTCTCCCAGGGGATGTGCAGCCCCAGCATTTT.

The chain uses TRBV5-1 and TRBJ2-3; the D is unclear. There are 13 residues in the CDR3. Trimming stripped 0 bases from V and 6 bases from J, with 8 bases between. Germline CDR1 reads SGHRS; CDR2 reads YFSETQ. The CDR3 region has the DNA TGCGCCAGCAGCTTGGACCAGAGGGATACGCAGTATTTT. This sequence encodes CASSLDQRDTQYF.

This clone was found a few times. V usage is TRBV7-8 and J usage is TRBJ2-7; 9 bases align to TRBD1. Looked up from germline, CDR1 is SGHVS and CDR2 is FQNEAQ. J lost 1 base, V lost 6 bases, and 7 bases had no gene match. The length of the CDR3 is 15 residues. The DNA of the CDR3 is TGTGCCAGCAGATGGGGGACAGGGCCTTCCTACGAGCAGTACTTC. Its translation is CASRWGTGPSYEQYF.

The rearrangement links TRBV12-5 to TRBJ1-6, with TRBD1 as a possible D gene (6 bases). CDR1 LGHNT and CDR2 FRNRAP come from the germline V gene. This CDR3 has 22 amino acids. Trimming removed 2 bases at V and 0 bases at J, with 26 bases between. The CDR3 here is CASGLRGSSLTTMDSYNSPLHF. The CDR3 nucleotides read TGTGCTAGTGGTTTGAGGGGGAGCTCTCTTACAACGATGGACTCCTATAATTCACCCCTCCACTTT.

The chain uses TRBV7-2 and TRBJ2-4; 9 bases are a match to TRBD1. Germline values: CDR1 SGHTA, CDR2 FQGNSA. The CDR3 totals 12 residues. Germline trimming cut 6 bases from V and 9 bases from J; bases unmatched to any gene: 3. The CDR3 region has the DNA TGTGCCAGCAGTCGACAGGGGGGCATTCAGTACTTC. Its translation is CASSRQGGIQYF.

The V call is TRBV7-9, the J call TRBJ1-2; 7 nucleotides align to TRBD1. V dropped 3 bases and J dropped 8; count of bases not matched to a gene: 9. CDR1 and CDR2 (germline): SEHNR, FQNEAQ (reference sequence). The CDR3 sequence is 14 residues long. The CDR3 DNA sequence: TGTGCCAGCAGCTTCTGGGACAGAGAATACGGCTACACCTTC. This encodes CASSFWDREYGYTF.

V usage is TRBV13 and J usage is TRBJ2-3; 8 bases map to TRBD2. From germline, CDR1 is PRHDT and CDR2 FYEKMQ (reference sequence). The J segment lost 1 base and the V segment lost 5 bases, leaving 11 bases of the junction unmatched. CDR3 length: 17 amino acids. Here the CDR3 DNA reads TGTGCCAGCAGCCCCCCGGCGATAGCGGGGCGCACAGATACGCAGTATTTT. Amino acids: CASSPPAIAGRTDTQYF.

The chain has TRBV28 and TRBJ2-7, with 8 bases fitting TRBD1. The J segment lost 4 bases and the V segment lost 5 bases, leaving 4 bases of the junction unmatched. The CDR3 contains 13 residues. CDR1 and CDR2 (germline): MDHEN, SYDVKM. The CDR3 here is CASSPYRGYEQYF. The CDR3 region has the DNA TGTGCCAGCAGTCCATACAGGGGGTACGAGCAGTACTTC.

J is TRBJ1-1 and V is TRBV18, with a weak D call TRBD1 (5 bases). V shed 3 bases and J shed 8 bases, with 10 bases lying between them. The CDR3 consists of 12 residues. Germline lookup yields CDR1 KGHSH and CDR2 LQKENI. DNA for the CDR3: TGTGCCAGCTCACCCAGACAGACAGAAGCTTTCTTT. This codes for CASSPRQTEAFF.

The chain recombines TRBV7-2 with TRBJ2-3, with no clear D. V dropped 1 base and J dropped 2 bases, with 7 bases sitting between them. Germline V gives CDR1 SGHTA, CDR2 FQGNSA. This CDR3 has 14 amino acids. CDR3 sequence: CASSLDQSTDTQYF. The CDR3 DNA reads as TGTGCCAGCAGCTTAGACCAGTCCACAGATACGCAGTATTTT.

This chain joins TRBV7-9 and TRBJ1-2, with 7 bases aligning to TRBD1. The CDR3 is made up of 14 amino acids. The germline CDR1 and CDR2 sequences are SEHNR and FQNEAQ (reference sequence). Trimming took 4 bases from V and 6 from J; bases not matched to a gene: 8. The CDR3 DNA sequence: TGTGCCAGCAGCTCAACCCCGGACAGGCATGGCTACACCTTC. It encodes CASSSTPDRHGYTF.

The rearrangement joins TRBV5-4 to TRBJ1-1; no definite D call. V lost 5 bases and J lost 7, with 12 bases in between. This CDR3 comprises 12 residues. Germline loops: CDR1 SGHNT, CDR2 YYREEE (reference sequence). The chain's CDR3 is CASSTRESEAFF. The CDR3 DNA is TGTGCCAGCAGTACCCGGGAGAGTGAAGCTTTCTTT.

The chain couples TRBV6-1 to TRBJ2-2, with 10 nucleotides matching TRBD2. V trimming: 6 bases; J trimming: 6 bases; junction bases outside the gene matches: 7. The germline gives CDR1 MNHNS, CDR2 SASEGT. CDR3 length: 15 residues. CDR3 in DNA: TGTGCCAGCAGAGATGAGAGCGGGGGGGCCGGGGAGCTGTTTTTT. Translating gives CASRDESGGAGELFF.

This chain links TRBV6-5 with TRBJ2-7; TRBD2 matches at 8 bases. This CDR3 is 15 amino acids long. From germline, CDR1 is MNHEY and CDR2 SVGAGI. The V gene end was trimmed by 4 bases and the J gene end by 6 bases; junction bases not matched to a gene: 11. The CDR3 region has the DNA TGTGCCAGCAGTTCGAGCGGGGGCCCCCTGCGCGAGCAGTACTTC. Its protein is CASSSSGGPLREQYF.

V gene TRBV6-1 combines with J gene TRBJ1-4; unclear D gene. CDR1 MNHNS and CDR2 SASEGT come from the germline V gene. Deletions cut 4 bases from V and 7 bases from J, with 13 bases between. The CDR3 has 14 amino acids. CDR3 sequence (DNA): TGTGCCAGCAGTGTCCGGGAGGGTAGTGAAAAACTGTTTTTT. Encoded protein: CASSVREGSEKLFF.

This rearrangement joins TRBV30 to TRBJ2-1; 13 positions match TRBD2. The CDR3 is 15 amino acids. The V and J ends lost 2 bases and 7 bases, in that order; junction bases with no gene match: 5. CDR1 is GTSNPN, CDR2 SVGIG, per germline (reference sequence). The CDR3 bases are TGTGCCTGGAGTTTCACTAGCGGGGGGGCGAATGAGCAGTTCTTC. This sequence encodes CAWSFTSGGANEQFF.

This chain joins TRBV19 and TRBJ2-1; D unclear. Germline V gene lookup returns CDR1 LNHDA and CDR2 SQIVND (reference sequence). CDR3 length equals 14 residues. With 3 bases removed from V and 0 bases from J, the gap between germline ends came to 6 bases. CDR3 coding DNA: TGTGCCAGTAGTATGGAGTACTCCTACAATGAGCAGTTCTTC. Translated: CASSMEYSYNEQFF.

This chain uses TRBV18 with TRBJ1-3, with D possibly being TRBD1 (5 bases). In germline, CDR1 is KGHSH, CDR2 LQKENI. Trimming cost V 2 bases and J 0 bases, with 5 bases left between them. This CDR3 is built from 14 residues. CDR3 bases: TGTGCCAGCTCACCAGGGGCCTCTGGAAACACCATATATTTT. Residues: CASSPGASGNTIYF.